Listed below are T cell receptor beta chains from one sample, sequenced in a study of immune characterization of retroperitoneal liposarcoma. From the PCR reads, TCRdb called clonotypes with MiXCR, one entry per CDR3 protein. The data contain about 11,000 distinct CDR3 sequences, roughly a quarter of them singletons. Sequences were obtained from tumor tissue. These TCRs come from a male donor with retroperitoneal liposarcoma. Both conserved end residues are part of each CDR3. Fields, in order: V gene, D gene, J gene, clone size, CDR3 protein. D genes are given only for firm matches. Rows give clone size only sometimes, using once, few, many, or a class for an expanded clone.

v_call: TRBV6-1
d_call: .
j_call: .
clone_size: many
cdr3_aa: CASSALTGTHAYEQYF

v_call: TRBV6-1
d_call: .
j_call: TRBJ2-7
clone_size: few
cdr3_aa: CASSYRTGLSEQYF

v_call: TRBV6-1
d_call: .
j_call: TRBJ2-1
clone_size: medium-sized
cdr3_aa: CASSQGIGYEQFF

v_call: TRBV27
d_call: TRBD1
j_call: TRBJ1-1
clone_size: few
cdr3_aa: CASSPFPGQGRGTEAFF

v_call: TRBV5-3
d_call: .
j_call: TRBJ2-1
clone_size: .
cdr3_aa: CASSPWGGHNEQFF

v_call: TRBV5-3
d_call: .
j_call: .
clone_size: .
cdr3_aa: CASSLDQAGKLYEQYF

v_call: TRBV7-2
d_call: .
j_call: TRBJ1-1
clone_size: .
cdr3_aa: CASTLDTEAFF

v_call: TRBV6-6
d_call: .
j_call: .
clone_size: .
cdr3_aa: CVSSPGPHEQYF

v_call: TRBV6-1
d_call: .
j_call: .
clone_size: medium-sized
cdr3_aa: CASSAYAVLYNEQYF

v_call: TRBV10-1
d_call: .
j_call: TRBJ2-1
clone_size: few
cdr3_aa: CATEAGSNEQFF

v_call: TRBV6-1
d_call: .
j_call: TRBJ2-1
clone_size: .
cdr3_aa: CASSPVGEQFF

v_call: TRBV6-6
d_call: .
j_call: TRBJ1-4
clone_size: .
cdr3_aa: CASSYSTATNEKLFF

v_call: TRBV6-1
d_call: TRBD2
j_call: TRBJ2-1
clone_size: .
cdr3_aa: CASSEYGRAGARPNEQFF

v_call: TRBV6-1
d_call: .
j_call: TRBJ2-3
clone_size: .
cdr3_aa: CASSGGRRSFTDTQYF

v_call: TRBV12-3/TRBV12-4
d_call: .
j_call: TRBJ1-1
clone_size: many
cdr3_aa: CASRGRENTEAFF